These T cell receptor beta chains were read from a single sample in a study of lymphopenia after photon versus proton radiotherapy. This table comes from immunoSEQ multiplex PCR, and its TCRdb copy is limited to in-frame clones, with some not included. Of 25,000 to 30,000 clones in the sample, about 87% are singletons; the top ten hold 40% to 60%. The sample here was peripheral blood, taken from a patient treated with proton-based radiotherapy. The receptors were gathered from a woman aged 55-75 years with cholangiocarcinoma. Some clones in this sample may be carry-over from other donors' samples. Both conserved end residues are part of each CDR3. The D gene is left open where the match is weak. The size entry is marked missing in some rows and otherwise reads once, few, many or a size class.

v_gene	j_gene	abundance	d_gene	CDR3aa	CDR3nt
TRBV4-3	TRBJ1-2	.	.	CASSQDRLSGYTF	TGCGCCAGCAGCCAAGATCGGCTTAGCGGCTACACCTTC
TRBV19	TRBJ2-1	.	.	CASSRLGGLSSYNEQFF	TGTGCCAGTAGTCGTTTGGGGGGCTTATCCTCCTACAATGAGCAGTTCTTC
TRBV18	TRBJ1-2	.	.	CASSPDLGGYTF	TGTGCCAGCTCACCCGACCTCGGGGGCTACACCTTC
TRBV4-1	TRBJ2-4	.	.	CASSHLTSSKNIQYF	TGCGCCAGCAGCCATCTAACTAGTTCCAAAAACATTCAGTACTTC
TRBV10-2	TRBJ1-1	few	.	CASSPSVNTEAFF	TGCGCCAGCAGCCCGTCAGTGAACACTGAAGCTTTCTTT
TRBV7-9	TRBJ2-1	.	.	CASSFGRVNRNEQFF	TGTGCCAGCAGCTTTGGCAGGGTGAATCGGAATGAGCAGTTCTTC
TRBV5-6	TRBJ2-4	.	.	CASGRGPLLRNIQYF	TGTGCCAGCGGCCGGGGCCCGCTTCTCCGGAACATTCAGTACTTC
TRBV5-1	TRBJ2-3	.	TRBD2	CASSSSGGIRTDTQYF	TGCGCCAGCAGCTCAAGCGGGGGGATCCGCACAGATACGCAGTATTTT
TRBV7-6	TRBJ2-1	.	.	CASSLALSQRLLGHEQFF	TGTGCCAGCAGCTTAGCGCTGAGCCAGCGGCTCCTTGGCCATGAGCAGTTCTTC
TRBV5-1	TRBJ2-1	.	TRBD2	CASSSQGVPLAGEHNEQFF	TGCGCCAGCAGCTCTCAGGGGGTACCCTTAGCGGGGGAACACAATGAGCAGTTCTTC
TRBV5-1	TRBJ2-3	.	.	CASSPTSRSPGTDTQYF	TGCGCCAGCAGCCCTACCAGCCGGTCCCCGGGCACAGATACGCAGTATTTT
TRBV11-2	TRBJ2-7	few	.	CASSLAEAEFYEQYF	TGTGCCAGCAGCTTAGCGGAAGCGGAGTTTTACGAGCAGTACTTC
TRBV6-5	TRBJ1-3	.	TRBD1	CATGRDRDSGNTIYF	TGTGCCACTGGGCGGGACAGAGACTCTGGAAACACCATATATTTT
TRBV30	TRBJ1-2	.	.	CAWSKTTALTF	TGTGCCTGGAGTAAAACGACAGCTTTAACCTTC
TRBV5-4	TRBJ2-6	.	.	CASSYDSSGANVLTF	TGTGCCAGCAGCTACGACAGCTCTGGGGCCAACGTCCTGACTTTC
TRBV7-9	TRBJ1-2	once	.	CASSLAREGGYTF	TGTGCCAGCAGCTTAGCCAGGGAGGGCGGCTACACCTTC
TRBV7-2	TRBJ1-2	once	.	CASSQREGVSGYTF	TGTGCCAGCAGCCAAAGGGAGGGGGTTAGTGGCTACACCTTC
TRBV7-7	TRBJ2-1	.	TRBD1	CASSLRVGTGGIDEQFF	TGTGCCAGCAGCTTAAGGGTCGGGACAGGGGGCATCGATGAGCAGTTCTTC
TRBV7-9	TRBJ2-1	.	TRBD2	CASKPGTSGYNEQFF	TGTGCCAGCAAACCCGGGACTAGCGGCTACAATGAGCAGTTCTTC
TRBV6-1	TRBJ1-5	.	.	CASRDSNQPQHF	TGTGCCAGCAGGGACAGTAATCAGCCCCAGCATTTT
TRBV5-8	TRBJ1-2	once	TRBD1	CASSSPGQGTFYGYTF	TGTGCCAGCAGCTCACCGGGACAGGGGACTTTCTATGGCTACACCTTC
TRBV6-1	TRBJ1-2	.	.	CASSLAGEGYTF	TGTGCCAGCAGTTTAGCGGGGGAGGGCTACACCTTC
TRBV6-5	TRBJ2-5	.	TRBD1	CAGQPTGGDQETQYF	TGTGCCGGGCAACCGACAGGGGGCGACCAAGAGACCCAGTACTTC
TRBV5-1	TRBJ2-2	.	.	CASSLGSFGLTGELFF	TGCGCCAGCAGCTTGGGCAGTTTTGGTTTGACCGGGGAGCTGTTTTTT
TRBV6-6	TRBJ2-2	.	TRBD2	CASSSSSGRHGELFF	TGTGCCAGCAGTTCCAGTAGCGGGAGGCACGGGGAGCTGTTTTTT
TRBV18	TRBJ2-3	.	.	CASSPPGRGTQYF	TGTGCCAGCTCACCACCGGGCAGGGGTACGCAGTATTTT